The 32 T cell receptor beta chains listed next were all sequenced from one sample in a study of technical replicates of blood from a few donors. Sequenced by immunoSEQ multiplex PCR; TCRdb stores in-frame clones only, minus some. This table holds tens of thousands of clones, roughly 93% found once. Input material: T cells isolated from PBMCs. Source of these receptors: a human donor in good health.

This clone was counted a single time. This rearrangement joins TRBV12-5 to TRBJ2-1; D might be TRBD2 (7 bases). Germline CDR1 is LGHNT and CDR2 is FRNRAP. The CDR3 covers 14 residues. CDR3 sequence reads: CATRGGGFYNEQFF. The CDR3 DNA follows: TGTGCAACTAGGGGCGGGGGCTTCTACAATGAGCAGTTCTTC. The full variable domain, its missing parts supplied by reference TRBV12-5 and TRBJ2-1, is DARVTQTPRHKVTEMGQEVTMRCQPILGHNTVFWYRQTMMQGLELLAYFRNRAPLDDSGMPKDRFSAEMPDATLATLKIQPSEPRDSAVYFCATRGGGFYNEQFFGPGTRLTVL.

This clone was found once. CDR3 sequence reads: CASSQEGSKPYNEQFF. The CDR3 DNA reads TGTGCCAGCAGCCAAGAGGGGAGCAAACCCTACAATGAGCAGTTCTTC. The chain combines TRBV4-2 with TRBJ2-1, with D perhaps TRBD2 (5 bases). This CDR3 has 16 amino acids. Deletions cut 0 bases from V and 2 bases from J, with 11 bases between. In germline, CDR1 is LGHNA, CDR2 YNFKEQ.

The chain has TRBV30 and TRBJ1-1, with TRBD1 as a possible D gene (6 bases). This CDR3 has 12 amino acids. Deletions cut 2 bases from V and 4 bases from J, with 8 bases between. Germline loops: CDR1 GTSNPN, CDR2 SVGIG (reference sequence). CDR3 protein: CAWSTGFTEAFF. DNA for the CDR3: TGTGCCTGGAGTACAGGGTTCACTGAAGCTTTCTTT.

The chain couples TRBV5-4 to TRBJ1-2; D possibly corresponds to TRBD1 (5 bases). The CDR3 is 15 amino acids. V shed 4 bases and J shed 8 bases, with 21 bases lying between them. CDR1 SGHNT and CDR2 YYREEE come from the germline V gene (reference sequence). As DNA, the CDR3 is TGTGCCAGCAGCACGTCGGGACTATATCAAGGAGGCTACACCTTC. Its protein product is CASSTSGLYQGGYTF.

This clone was seen just once. The V call is TRBV7-6, the J call TRBJ2-5; 9 bases align to TRBD2. J was trimmed by 5 bases and V by 5 bases; bases with no gene match: 15. Germline loops: CDR1 SGHVS, CDR2 FNYEAQ. The length of the CDR3 is 17 residues. The CDR3 DNA is TGTGCCAGCAGCGAAGTCACTAGCGGGTCAAGACGGGAGACCCAGTACTTC. Translation gives CASSEVTSGSRRETQYF.

The chain couples TRBV28 to TRBJ2-2; the match to TRBD2 covers 13 bases. Germline V gives CDR1 MDHEN, CDR2 SYDVKM. This CDR3 spans 18 amino acids. With 6 bases clipped from V and 1 base from J, the junction kept 8 bases outside the gene matches. The CDR3 here is CASSQGLAGVRNTGELFF. In DNA form, the CDR3 reads TGTGCCAGCAGCCAAGGACTAGCGGGAGTTCGGAACACCGGGGAGCTGTTTTTT.

The chain combines TRBV9 with TRBJ2-3; the match to TRBD1 covers 9 bases. With V trimmed by 1 base and J by 3 bases, 3 bases remained unmatched. Germline CDR1 reads SGDLS; CDR2 reads YYNGEE. This CDR3 spans 15 amino acids. The CDR3 spells CASSVWGQGTDTQYF. The CDR3 DNA follows: TGTGCCAGCAGCGTATGGGGACAGGGTACAGATACGCAGTATTTT.

The chain uses TRBV19 and TRBJ1-6, with unresolved D. V dropped 8 bases and J dropped 0 bases, with 14 bases sitting between them. Germline V CDR1 and CDR2: LNHDA, SQIVND (reference sequence). The CDR3 length is 16 residues. The DNA of the CDR3 is TGTGCCAGTGGTGTCAGCGGGAGCTCCTATAATTCACCCCTCCACTTT. This sequence encodes CASGVSGSSYNSPLHF. Full variable domain (outside the CDR3, taken from reference TRBV19 and TRBJ1-6): DGGITQSPKYLFRKEGQNVTLSCEQNLNHDAMYWYRQDPGQGLRLIYYSQIVNDFQKGDIAEGYSVSREKKESFPLTVTSAQKNPTAFYLCASGVSGSSYNSPLHFGNGTRLTVT.

This clone has just one count. J is TRBJ1-1 and V is TRBV18; D is ambiguous. The CDR3 spans 13 residues. CDR1 and CDR2 from the germline V gene are KGHSH and LQKENI. The germline V and J ends were trimmed by 2 bases and 3 bases, with 7 bases remaining between them. The CDR3 region is CASSPTGYTEAFF. In nucleotides, the CDR3 is TGTGCCAGCTCACCAACGGGGTACACTGAAGCTTTCTTT.

The rearrangement joins TRBV27 to TRBJ2-2; perhaps TRBD1 as D (6 bases). The V end lost 0 bases, the J end lost 3 bases, and 11 bases lay between the germline ends. Germline loops: CDR1 MNHEY, CDR2 SMNVEV (reference sequence). CDR3 length: 16 amino acids. The CDR3: CASSLSTGSYTGELFF. The CDR3 nucleotides are TGTGCCAGCAGTTTATCCACAGGGAGTTACACCGGGGAGCTGTTTTTT.

This chain uses TRBV27 with TRBJ2-7, with D perhaps TRBD1 (6 bases). The germline V gene has CDR1 MNHEY and CDR2 SMNVEV (reference sequence). V lost 0 bases and J 3 bases, leaving 15 bases between the germline ends. The CDR3 has 16 amino acids. The CDR3 DNA reads TGTGCCAGCAGTTTATCCATAGGGGACACCTACTACGAGCAGTACTTC. Protein: CASSLSIGDTYYEQYF.

This clone was picked up a small number of times. V usage is TRBV19 and J usage is TRBJ1-1, with a weak D call TRBD1 (6 bases). Per the germline V gene, CDR1 is LNHDA and CDR2 is SQIVND (reference sequence). This CDR3 contains 12 residues. V lost 6 bases, J lost 6 bases, and 11 bases lay in between. The CDR3 loop is CASSLQGSEAFF. CDR3 bases: TGTGCCAGTAGCTTACAGGGATCTGAAGCTTTCTTT. The complete variable domain, with remaining parts taken from reference TRBV19 and TRBJ1-1, reads DGGITQSPKYLFRKEGQNVTLSCEQNLNHDAMYWYRQDPGQGLRLIYYSQIVNDFQKGDIAEGYSVSREKKESFPLTVTSAQKNPTAFYLCASSLQGSEAFFGQGTRLTVV.

This clone occurred once. The gene calls are TRBV19 and TRBJ1-5; D unresolved. CDR3 length: 13 amino acids. V lost 1 base, J lost 7 bases, and 8 bases lay in between. Germline values: CDR1 LNHDA, CDR2 SQIVND (reference sequence). The CDR3 region has the DNA TGTGCCAGTAGTATAGCTACGAGGCAGCCCCAGCATTTT. It specifies CASSIATRQPQHF.

The chain combines TRBV7-9 with TRBJ2-4; D is unclear. V was cut by 5 bases and J by 6 bases, with 14 bases left in between. The CDR3 has 14 amino acids. Looked up from germline, CDR1 is SEHNR and CDR2 is FQNEAQ (reference sequence). The CDR3 region has the DNA TGTGCCAGCAGCCGACCGGATGACATAAACATTCAGTACTTC. Its translation is CASSRPDDINIQYF.

The chain combines TRBV29-1 with TRBJ2-7; the match to TRBD2 covers 9 bases. The J segment lost 2 bases and the V segment lost 4 bases, leaving 6 bases of the junction unmatched. CDR3 size: 14 residues. The germline gives CDR1 SQVTM, CDR2 ANQGSEA. The CDR3: CSVGGREGTYEQYF. The CDR3 DNA sequence: TGCAGCGTTGGCGGGCGGGAGGGTACCTACGAGCAGTACTTC.

The CDR3 sequence: CASSTTGGGQETQYF. CDR3 DNA: TGTGCCAGCAGCACTACGGGGGGCGGCCAAGAGACCCAGTACTTC. The chain is built from TRBV21-1 and TRBJ2-5; no check of the table's D call, TRBD2, against the DNA was made. TRBV21-1 is a pseudogene segment. The CDR3 is 15 residues long.

CDR3 DNA sequence: TGTGCCAGCAGCCCGCTGAACCAGGGGGCGCAGGGCTACACTGAAGCTTTCTTT. Its translation: CASSPLNQGAQGYTEAFF. The rearrangement joins TRBV5-4 to TRBJ1-1; 8 nucleotides align to TRBD1. V shed 4 bases and J 3 bases; nucleotides not matched to a gene: 17. Germline CDR1 reads SGHNT; CDR2 reads YYREEE (reference sequence). The CDR3 totals 18 residues.

The rearrangement links TRBV6-1 to TRBJ2-5; 7 nucleotides align to TRBD1. Germline V lookup: CDR1 MNHNS, CDR2 SASEGT. There are 16 residues in the CDR3. V was pared by 4 bases and J by 5 bases, with 13 bases of the junction left unmatched. The CDR3 protein is CASSGRGIRFDETQYF. CDR3 coding DNA: TGTGCCAGCAGTGGCAGGGGGATAAGGTTTGACGAGACCCAGTACTTC.

In nucleotides, the CDR3 is TGTGCCAGCAGCCCGGCGGGACCCCCGGCCAATGAGCAGTTCTTC. Protein product: CASSPAGPPANEQFF. The chain combines TRBV7-7 with TRBJ2-1, with D possibly being TRBD2 (6 bases). Germline V CDR1 and CDR2: SSHAT, FNYEAQ (reference sequence). Trimming pared 5 bases from V and 6 bases from J, leaving 17 bases between. This CDR3 has 15 amino acids. The full variable domain, in which reference TRBV7-7 and TRBJ2-1 provide the parts outside the CDR3, is GAGVSQSPRYKVTKRGQDVTLRCDPISSHATLYWYQQALGQGPEFLTYFNYEAQPDKSGLPSDRFSAERPEGSISTLTIQRTEQRDSAMYRCASSPAGPPANEQFFGPGTRLTVL.

Relative to its sample, this clone is medium-sized. This chain connects TRBV11-3 to TRBJ1-2; no reliable D call. The germline V gene encodes CDR1 SGHNT and CDR2 YENEEA. V lost 0 bases, J lost 4 bases, and 15 bases lay in between. CDR3 length: 16 residues. For the CDR3, the DNA is TGTGCCAGCAGCTTAGAGGGCCGGTCTGGAAGCTATGGCTACACCTTC. Encoded protein: CASSLEGRSGSYGYTF.

The chain couples TRBV4-2 to TRBJ2-3; 7 bases fit TRBD2. Trimming took 4 bases from V and 6 from J; bases not matched to a gene: 10. From germline, CDR1 is LGHNA and CDR2 YNFKEQ. The CDR3 contains 15 residues. CDR3 DNA: TGTGCCAGCAGCCCGGAGGGCGGGAGAAAGGATACGCAGTATTTT. This encodes CASSPEGGRKDTQYF.

The chain links TRBV6-1 to TRBJ1-1, with TRBD1 as a possible D gene (6 bases). The germline V and J ends were trimmed by 1 base and 4 bases, with 13 bases remaining between them. This CDR3 has 15 residues. The germline V gene has CDR1 MNHNS and CDR2 SASEGT. CDR3 sequence reads: CASSEGNRVFTEAFF. The CDR3 bases are TGTGCCAGCAGTGAAGGGAACAGGGTTTTCACTGAAGCTTTCTTT.

The genes are TRBV11-3 and TRBJ1-1, with D unclear. Trimming took off 3 bases at V and 1 base at J, with 6 bases between the two ends. This CDR3 region has 13 residues. Germline assignment: CDR1 SGHNT and CDR2 YENEEA. The CDR3 region is CASSFSGNTEAFF. In nucleotides, the CDR3 is TGTGCCAGCAGCTTCAGTGGGAACACTGAAGCTTTCTTT. Based on the CDR3 plus reference TRBV11-3 and TRBJ1-1, the full variable domain is EAGVVQSPRYKIIEKKQPVAFWCNPISGHNTLYWYLQNLGQGPELLIRYENEEAVDDSQLPKDRFSAERLKGVDSTLKIQPAELGDSAVYLCASSFSGNTEAFFGQGTRLTVV.

The rearrangement uses TRBV11-3 and TRBJ2-5, with D unclear. V was cut by 2 bases and J by 2 bases, with 3 bases left in between. CDR3 length equals 12 residues. Germline assignment: CDR1 SGHNT and CDR2 YENEEA. The CDR3 region has the DNA TGTGCCAGCAGCTTAATACAAGAGACCCAGTACTTC. Its translation is CASSLIQETQYF.

The chain carries TRBV7-8 and TRBJ1-5, with a weak D call TRBD1 (5 bases). V was shortened by 5 bases and J by 8 bases, with 19 bases between the two germline ends. Germline CDR1 reads SGHVS; CDR2 reads FQNEAQ. CDR3 length: 15 residues. The chain's CDR3 is CASSPGMFSVEPQHF. As DNA, the CDR3 is TGTGCCAGCAGCCCAGGGATGTTCTCAGTTGAGCCCCAGCATTTT.

The chain carries TRBV27 and TRBJ1-4; 8 positions match TRBD1. J gave up 0 bases and V 5 bases, and 8 bases lay outside the gene matches. CDR1 and CDR2 from the germline V gene are MNHEY and SMNVEV (reference sequence). The CDR3 is 17 residues long. The CDR3 here is CASSPSNRGSTNEKLFF. The CDR3 DNA is TGTGCCAGCAGTCCCTCAAACAGGGGGTCAACTAATGAAAAACTGTTTTTT. The complete variable domain, with remaining parts taken from reference TRBV27 and TRBJ1-4, reads EAQVTQNPRYLITVTGKKLTVTCSQNMNHEYMSWYRQDPGLGLRQIYYSMNVEVTDKGDVPEGYKVSRKEKRNFPLILESPSPNQTSLYFCASSPSNRGSTNEKLFFGSGTQLSVL.

This chain uses TRBV7-9 with TRBJ2-1, with TRBD1 matching over 12 bases. The trim removed 10 bases at V and 7 bases at J, leaving 5 bases unmatched. Germline-derived CDR1 and CDR2 are SEHNR and FQNEAQ (reference sequence). This CDR3 comprises 13 residues. This CDR3 reads CATGTGGGNEQFF. CDR3 coding DNA: TGTGCCACCGGGACAGGGGGCGGGAATGAGCAGTTCTTC.

The chain is built from TRBV29-1 and TRBJ1-1; TRBD1 might be the D (6 bases). Germline V gene data show CDR1 as SQVTM and CDR2 as ANQGSEA. The CDR3 sequence is 14 residues long. V lost 7 bases and J lost 3, with 18 bases in between. CDR3 residues: CSAPTGLGDTEAFF. DNA of the CDR3: TGCAGCGCACCAACAGGGTTGGGCGACACTGAAGCTTTCTTT.

This chain connects TRBV11-1 to TRBJ1-3; D gene uncertain. Germline V lookup: CDR1 SGHAT, CDR2 FQDESV (reference sequence). V was trimmed by 0 bases and J by 4 bases, leaving 7 bases between them. The CDR3 runs 14 residues. The chain's CDR3 is CASSLAGAGNTIYF. The DNA of the CDR3 is TGTGCCAGCAGCTTAGCCGGAGCGGGAAACACCATATATTTT. The variable domain in full, completed from reference TRBV11-1 and TRBJ1-3, reads EAEVAQSPRYKITEKSQAVAFWCDPISGHATLYWYRQILGQGPELLVQFQDESVVDDSQLPKDRFSAERLKGVDSTLKIQPAELGDSAMYLCASSLAGAGNTIYFGEGSWLTVV.

V is TRBV6-5 and J is TRBJ2-7; D gene uncertain. V was shortened by 0 bases and J by 7 bases, with 19 bases between the two germline ends. This CDR3 is 16 amino acids long. CDR1 is MNHEY and CDR2 is SVGAGI in the germline V gene. CDR3 loop: CASSYSGTRLEREQYF. The CDR3 DNA reads as TGTGCCAGCAGTTACTCGGGTACGAGGCTCGAGAGAGAGCAGTACTTC.

V and J are TRBV7-9 and TRBJ1-5; 11 bases agree with TRBD1. After removal of 4 bases from V and 5 bases from J, the junction contained 4 bases not matched to a gene. The CDR3 extends over 15 amino acids. The germline V gene has CDR1 SEHNR and CDR2 FQNEAQ (reference sequence). The CDR3 loop is CASSWGQGDYQPQHF. Written as DNA, the CDR3 is TGTGCCAGCAGCTGGGGACAGGGGGATTATCAGCCCCAGCATTTT.

The chain joins TRBV19 to TRBJ1-6, with D perhaps matching TRBD1 (6 bases). This CDR3 is 16 amino acids long. The germline V gene encodes CDR1 LNHDA and CDR2 SQIVND (reference sequence). The V end lost 3 bases, the J end lost 2 bases, and 11 bases lay between the germline ends. As DNA, the CDR3 is TGTGCCAGTAGTATGACAGGAATTACCTATAATTCACCCCTCCACTTT. Amino acids: CASSMTGITYNSPLHF. Full variable domain (outside the CDR3, taken from reference TRBV19 and TRBJ1-6): DGGITQSPKYLFRKEGQNVTLSCEQNLNHDAMYWYRQDPGQGLRLIYYSQIVNDFQKGDIAEGYSVSREKKESFPLTVTSAQKNPTAFYLCASSMTGITYNSPLHFGNGTRLTVT.